The 15 T cell receptor beta chains given below trace back to one sample, sequenced in a study of blood T cell repertoires in COVID-19. Produced via immunoSEQ multiplex PCR; TCRdb's table is partial and in-frame only. The sample holds 250,000 or so clones, approximately 90% seen once. Specimen: peripheral blood. The origin of the receptors is a woman between 40 and 55 years old who had recovered from COVID-19.

The chain uses TRBV11-3 and TRBJ1-2; 7 bases agree with TRBD1. J gave up 3 bases and V 0 bases, and 1 base lay outside the gene matches. The CDR3 runs 14 residues. Per the germline V gene, CDR1 is SGHNT and CDR2 is YENEEA. This CDR3 is CASSLETGYYGYTF. Here the CDR3 DNA reads TGTGCCAGCAGCTTAGAGACAGGGTACTATGGCTACACCTTC.

The chain links TRBV6-5 to TRBJ1-2, with D uncertain. Germline-derived CDR1 and CDR2 are MNHEY and SVGAGI. The CDR3 sequence is 16 residues long. With 2 bases removed from V and 0 bases from J, the gap between germline ends came to 13 bases. CDR3 sequence (DNA): TGTGCCAGCAGTTACGAGGCAGACTTCGCTAACTATGGCTACACCTTC. This sequence encodes CASSYEADFANYGYTF.

CDR3 DNA: TGTGCCAGCTCACCAGCCGTAATCGGGGGTACCTATGGCTACACCTTC. Amino acids: CASSPAVIGGTYGYTF. The V call is TRBV18, the J call TRBJ1-2, with D perhaps TRBD1 (5 bases). CDR3 length equals 16 residues. CDR1 KGHSH and CDR2 LQKENI come from the germline V gene. V was cut by 2 bases and J by 4 bases, with 17 bases left in between.

CDR3 nucleotides: TGCAGCCCCGGCGGACTAGCGGGAGGCCGGACCTACAATGAGCAGTTCTTC. Its protein is CSPGGLAGGRTYNEQFF. The chain links TRBV29-1 to TRBJ2-1; TRBD2 matches at 14 bases. V dropped 8 bases and J dropped 2; count of bases not matched to a gene: 11. Germline V gene data show CDR1 as SQVTM and CDR2 as ANQGSEA. CDR3 size: 17 residues.

The DNA for the CDR3 is TGTGCCAGCAGCGCCGGGACAGGGTCCTACGAGCAGTACTTC. It is translated as CASSAGTGSYEQYF. The rearrangement joins TRBV4-2 to TRBJ2-7, with 9 nucleotides matching TRBD1. CDR3 size: 14 residues. V lost 5 bases and J lost 1; bases outside the gene matches: 3. Per the germline V gene, CDR1 is LGHNA and CDR2 is YNFKEQ.

Only one count was recorded for this clone. The chain has TRBV5-4 and TRBJ2-2; 11 positions agree with TRBD2. Unmatched junction bases numbered 5, after V lost 3 bases and J lost 1 base. Germline lookup yields CDR1 SGHNT and CDR2 YYREEE (reference sequence). The length of the CDR3 is 17 residues. The chain's CDR3 is CASSWGSGRGNTGELFF. CDR3 DNA sequence: TGTGCCAGCAGCTGGGGTAGCGGGAGGGGGAACACCGGGGAGCTGTTTTTT.

This chain links TRBV29-1 with TRBJ2-3, with D tentatively TRBD2 (6 bases). V dropped 7 bases and J dropped 5 bases, with 10 bases sitting between them. The CDR3 totals 11 residues. CDR1 SQVTM and CDR2 ANQGSEA come from the germline V gene. The CDR3 loop is CSALGGDTQYF. The CDR3 region has the DNA TGCAGCGCCCTCGGGGGAGATACGCAGTATTTT.

In this sample, this clone turned up a few times. V is TRBV27 and J is TRBJ1-6, with 9 bases identical to TRBD1. Germline loops: CDR1 MNHEY, CDR2 SMNVEV (reference sequence). Trimming cost V 6 bases and J 0 bases; bases outside gene matches: 12. CDR3 length equals 19 residues. In nucleotides, the CDR3 is TGTGCCAGCAGCCCCGGGACAGGGCCCACAAGCTCCTATAATTCACCCCTCCACTTT. Translated, it gives CASSPGTGPTSSYNSPLHF.

The chain is built from TRBV9 and TRBJ2-6, with D perhaps TRBD1 (6 bases). The CDR3 is 16 residues long. The V gene lost 3 bases and the J gene lost 4 bases, with 14 bases spanning the gap. Per germline, CDR1 SGDLS and CDR2 YYNGEE. This CDR3 reads CASSAATGLGANVLTF. The DNA for the CDR3 is TGTGCCAGCAGCGCAGCCACAGGGCTCGGGGCCAACGTCCTGACTTTC.

The rearrangement joins TRBV27 to TRBJ1-2, with TRBD1 matching over 7 bases. V shed 5 bases and J 5 bases; nucleotides not matched to a gene: 11. The germline V gene has CDR1 MNHEY and CDR2 SMNVEV (reference sequence). This CDR3 has 15 amino acids. CDR3 loop: CASSPQGQPNYGYTF. For the CDR3, the DNA is TGTGCCAGCAGTCCCCAGGGACAGCCGAATTATGGCTACACCTTC.

V usage is TRBV6-4 and J usage is TRBJ2-1, with 10 nucleotides matching TRBD2. CDR1 is MRHNA and CDR2 is SNTAGT in the germline V gene. V gave up 3 bases and J gave up 10 bases; unmatched junction bases: 3. This CDR3 spans 13 amino acids. The chain's CDR3 is CASSESGRGEQFF. The CDR3 DNA reads as TGTGCCAGCAGTGAAAGCGGGAGGGGGGAGCAGTTCTTC.

The rearrangement uses TRBV7-9 and TRBJ2-1, with 9 bases identical to TRBD2. The CDR3 has 14 amino acids. In germline, CDR1 is SEHNR, CDR2 FQNEAQ (reference sequence). The junction had 3 bases not matched to a gene; V was cut back by 3 bases and J by 6 bases. This CDR3 is CASSFGGRANEQFF. The CDR3 bases are TGTGCCAGCAGCTTTGGCGGGAGGGCCAATGAGCAGTTCTTC.

The sample holds a few counts of this clone. J is TRBJ1-1 and V is TRBV15; D unresolved. The CDR3 runs 13 residues. Between the trimmed V and J ends, which lost 5 bases and 0 bases, there was a span of 7 bases. Germline V CDR1 and CDR2: LNHNV, YYDKDF (reference sequence). The CDR3 spells CATSGPMNTEAFF. Here the CDR3 DNA reads TGTGCCACCAGCGGCCCCATGAACACTGAAGCTTTCTTT.

This clone was detected once. The CDR3 DNA follows: TGTGCCAGCAGCCTCGGGACAGGGGAAGCTTTCTTT. Its translation: CASSLGTGEAFF. The chain employs TRBV7-3 and TRBJ1-1; 9 nucleotides agree with TRBD1. Germline values: CDR1 SGHTA, CDR2 FQGTGA. The ends lost 5 bases at V and 8 bases at J; junction bases unmatched: 3. The CDR3 is made up of 12 amino acids. Combining the CDR3 with reference TRBV7-3 and TRBJ1-1 gives the whole variable domain GAGVSQTPSNKVTEKGKYVELRCDPISGHTALYWYRQSLGQGPEFLIYFQGTGAADDSGLPNDRFFAVRPEGSVSTLKIQRTERGDSAVYLCASSLGTGEAFFGQGTRLTVV.

J is TRBJ2-1 and V is TRBV27, with D tentatively TRBD1 (6 bases). Germline CDR1 MNHEY, CDR2 SMNVEV (reference sequence). CDR3 length: 17 residues. The ends were cut back, 5 bases at V and 3 bases at J, with 20 bases in the middle. The CDR3 nucleotides read TGTGCCAGCAGTCTACAGGATGGGGGCGGGTTCTACAATGAGCAGTTCTTC. This codes for CASSLQDGGGFYNEQFF.